The present TCR beta chain was sequenced within a study of T cell changes during pregnancy in multiple sclerosis. The V end lost 0 bases, the J end lost 0 bases, and 9 bases lay between the germline ends. This CDR3 spans 15 amino acids. Germline CDR1 and CDR2: SGHRS and YFSETQ. The repertoire was sequenced with immunoSEQ multiplex PCR; TCRdb's copy has only in-frame clones and lacks some. The sample holds 40,000 to 45,000 clones; almost 95% are singletons and the top ten take under 1.5%. This receptor was obtained from a female donor with multiple sclerosis, enrolled in a pregnancy study. Sample: peripheral blood. V gene TRBV5-1 combines with J gene TRBJ1-1; D remains ambiguous. The CDR3 sequence is CASSLDRGLNTEAFF. CDR3 DNA sequence: TGCGCCAGCAGCTTGGATCGAGGTTTGAACACTGAAGCTTTCTTT.